This T cell receptor beta chain appears in the sequencing data of a study of blood T cell repertoires in COVID-19 (dated by TCRdb to between 2020 and 2021). In the study overall: The collaborator samples originated in the United States, Italy and Spain and spanned the acute and convalescent phases of COVID-19. The prospective study material was composed of cDNA or gDNA derived from T cells, B-cell-depleted T cells, or PBMCs. The dataset comprised deeply sampled blood TCRbeta repertoires from subjects exposed to, actively infected with, or recovered from COVID-19. The repertoires were released in a freely available public database intended as a resource for research on the immune response to SARS-CoV-2. Samples were obtained from the ongoing ImmuneRACE study (first 160 participants) and from about 1,300 subjects provided by 6 global collaborators. A de-identified subject ID, COVID-19 status, age in years and sex were almost always included in the sample metadata. Where available, HLA class I and class II types were taken from metadata supplied by the sample provider and were not determined by assay-based typing. The investigation overall reported the following: The quantity of clinical and demographic metadata differed by source and by participant and was supplied without curation.

TCRbeta CDR3 regions were amplified from genomic DNA using the immunoSEQ Assay, a bias-controlled multiplex PCR. For the original study's pipeline: Nucleated cell counts per sample were estimated from amplification of reference gene primers within the assay. To quantify the absolute abundance of each unique TCRbeta CDR3 rearrangement, sequence reads were collapsed and filtered. For each sample, productive Simpson clonality was calculated by taking the square root of Simpson's diversity index across productive rearrangements. TCRdb carries this immuneACCESS record with in-frame sequences only. Its versions omit some clonotypes, under half of them owing to an unresolved V gene in the studies checked, with the rest unexplained. The DNA was the basis for D and trimming; V, J and clone size are from that table. The sample yields approximately 280,000 clones; approximately 83% were counted once. The ten largest make up roughly 9.6% of the sample.

The CDR1 and CDR2 encoded by the germline V gene are MGHRA and YSYEKL. The CDR3 goes from the cysteine to the phenylalanine over 16 residues. Only CDR3 DNA remains: 48 bases, in frame from the first base. Here V drops 1 base and J drops 1 base, and the junction holds 0 bases not matched to any gene. Collaborating institutions collected whole blood in K2EDTA tubes following their own protocols. For TCRbeta analysis, collaborators shipped samples in one of three forms: frozen whole blood, isolated PBMCs, or DNA extracted from either of those sample types. In regard to this clone: No cognate antigen has been identified for it. No much larger clone exists at a distance of one base, and base qualities are not known.

The receptor comes from a woman in her 70s with acute or convalescent COVID-19. This chain joins TRBV4-1 to TRBJ2-3; the central 12 bases match TRBD2. The sequenced sample consisted of peripheral blood. The nucleotide sequence is TGCGCCAGCAGCCAAGGACTAGCGGGGGGCACAGATACGCAGTATTTT. This sequence encodes CASSQGLAGGTDTQYF.